This entry lists 7 T cell receptor beta chains sequenced from one sample in a study of OX40 agonist ivuxolimab in advanced cancers. Libraries were prepared by immunoSEQ multiplex PCR; TCRdb keeps only in-frame clonotypes and omits some of them. Among 70,000 or so clones listed, 75% to 90% were seen once. Sequencing used CD4+ or CD8+ T cells sorted from blood, obtained in a trial of the OX40 agonist ivuxolimab. The source of these receptors is an adult with an advanced solid tumor such as melanoma, head and neck, liver or kidney cancer.

V usage is TRBV7-2 and J usage is TRBJ2-7; a weak D match, TRBD2 (6 bases). This CDR3 is 15 amino acids long. The V and J ends lost 0 bases and 3 bases respectively, with 12 bases between them. Looked up from germline, CDR1 is SGHTA and CDR2 is FQGNSA. CDR3 loop: CASSLAPEAGYEQYF. As DNA, the CDR3 is TGTGCCAGCAGCTTAGCGCCGGAAGCGGGCTACGAGCAGTACTTC.

This clone was seen once. The chain joins TRBV5-6 to TRBJ2-7; TRBD1 aligns across 10 bases. The CDR3 totals 19 residues. Germline V CDR1 and CDR2: SGHDT, YYEEEE. V lost 4 bases and J lost 3; bases outside the gene matches: 19. CDR3 DNA: TGTGCCAGCAGCCGGGAGGTCTTAGTTCCACGGACAGGGGGCTACGAGCAGTACTTC. Translated, it gives CASSREVLVPRTGGYEQYF.

This clone was seen only once. The rearrangement joins TRBV7-9 to TRBJ2-7; 8 bases line up with TRBD2. CDR3 length: 16 amino acids. CDR1 SEHNR and CDR2 FQNEAQ come from the germline V gene (reference sequence). Germline trimming cut 0 bases from V and 1 base from J; bases unmatched to any gene: 5. The CDR3 DNA reads as TGTGCCAGCAGCTTAGCCCCGGGACTAGAGTCCTACGAGCAGTACTTC. As protein: CASSLAPGLESYEQYF.

With regard to this clone: Additional DNA sequences in this sample encode the identical CDR3. The genes are TRBV19 and TRBJ1-1, with a tentative D call TRBD1 (6 bases). Per the germline V gene, CDR1 is LNHDA and CDR2 is SQIVND (reference sequence). V was pared by 5 bases and J by 0 bases, with 10 bases between. The CDR3 is made up of 14 amino acids. The CDR3 loop is CASSLGQMNTEAFF. The CDR3 region has the DNA TGTGCCAGTAGTCTAGGACAGATGAACACTGAAGCTTTCTTT.

The chain recombines TRBV5-4 with TRBJ2-1, with 10 bases lining up with TRBD1. CDR3 length equals 14 residues. Per the germline V gene, CDR1 is SGHNT and CDR2 is YYREEE (reference sequence). The J segment lost 6 bases and the V segment lost 3 bases, leaving 3 bases of the junction unmatched. CDR3 DNA sequence: TGTGCCAGCAGCTGGACAGGGGGAGGCAATGAGCAGTTCTTC. It codes for CASSWTGGGNEQFF.

The chain recombines TRBV6-5 with TRBJ2-3; 7 positions agree with TRBD2. Germline-derived CDR1 and CDR2 are MNHEY and SVGAGI. There are 13 residues in the CDR3. The V and J ends lost 6 bases and 5 bases, in that order; junction bases with no gene match: 5. CDR3 coding DNA: TGTGCCAGCAGGAGCGGGATAAAAGATACGCAGTATTTT. Amino acids: CASRSGIKDTQYF.

This clone appeared once. The chain couples TRBV4-1 to TRBJ2-7; D is ambiguous. There are 15 residues in the CDR3. V lost 6 bases to trimming and J lost 5 bases, with 20 bases between them. Germline V gene data show CDR1 as MGHRA and CDR2 as YSYEKL. The CDR3 sequence is CASSIVEAIVDEQYF. The CDR3 coding sequence is TGCGCCAGCAGTATCGTAGAGGCGATCGTCGACGAGCAGTACTTC.